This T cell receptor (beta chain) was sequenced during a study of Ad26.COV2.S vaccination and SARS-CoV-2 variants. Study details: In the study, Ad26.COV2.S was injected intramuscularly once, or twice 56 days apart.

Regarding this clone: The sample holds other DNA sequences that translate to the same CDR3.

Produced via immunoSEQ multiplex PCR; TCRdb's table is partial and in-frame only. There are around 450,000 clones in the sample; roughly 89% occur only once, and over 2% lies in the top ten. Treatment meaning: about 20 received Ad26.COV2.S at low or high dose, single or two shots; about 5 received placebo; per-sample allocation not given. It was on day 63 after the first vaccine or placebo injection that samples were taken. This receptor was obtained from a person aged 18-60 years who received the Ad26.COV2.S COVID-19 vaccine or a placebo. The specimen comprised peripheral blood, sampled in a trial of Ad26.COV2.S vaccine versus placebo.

The CDR3, as DNA: TGTGCCAGCAGTGACCAGGGGGGCTCCTACGAGCAGTACTTC. It codes for CASSDQGGSYEQYF. The chain couples TRBV2 to TRBJ2-7; D perhaps matches TRBD1 (7 bases). The V gene lost 3 bases and the J gene lost 0 bases, with 9 bases spanning the gap. CDR3 size: 14 residues. The germline CDR1 and CDR2 sequences are SNHLY and FYNNEI.